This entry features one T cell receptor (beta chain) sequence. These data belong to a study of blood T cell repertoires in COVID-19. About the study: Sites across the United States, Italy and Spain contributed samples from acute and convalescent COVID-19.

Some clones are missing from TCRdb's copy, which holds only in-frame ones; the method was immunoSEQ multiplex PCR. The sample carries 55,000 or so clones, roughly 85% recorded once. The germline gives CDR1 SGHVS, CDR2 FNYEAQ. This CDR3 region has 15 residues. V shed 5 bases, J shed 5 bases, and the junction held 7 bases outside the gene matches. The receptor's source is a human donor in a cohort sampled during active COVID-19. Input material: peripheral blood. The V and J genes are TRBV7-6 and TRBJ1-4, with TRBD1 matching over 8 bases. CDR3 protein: CASSPGQEGNEKLFF. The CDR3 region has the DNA TGTGCCAGCAGCCCGGGACAGGAGGGGAATGAAAAACTGTTTTTT. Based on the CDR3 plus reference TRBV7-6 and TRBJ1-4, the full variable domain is GAGVSQSPRYKVTKRGQDVALRCDPISGHVSLYWYRQALGQGPEFLTYFNYEAQQDKSGLPNDRFSAERPEGSISTLTIQRTEQRDSAMYRCASSPGQEGNEKLFFGSGTQLSVL.